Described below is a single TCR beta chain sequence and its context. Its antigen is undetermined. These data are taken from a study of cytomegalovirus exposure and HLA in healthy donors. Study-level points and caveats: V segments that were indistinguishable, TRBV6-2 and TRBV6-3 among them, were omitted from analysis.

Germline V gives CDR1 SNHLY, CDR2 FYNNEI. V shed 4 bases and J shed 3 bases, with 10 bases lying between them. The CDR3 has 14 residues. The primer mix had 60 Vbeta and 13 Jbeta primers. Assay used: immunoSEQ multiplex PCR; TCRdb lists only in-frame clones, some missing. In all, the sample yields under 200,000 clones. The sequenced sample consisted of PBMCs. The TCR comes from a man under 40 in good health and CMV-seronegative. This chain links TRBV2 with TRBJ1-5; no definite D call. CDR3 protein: CASSVSGLNQPQHF. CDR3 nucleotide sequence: TGTGCCAGCAGTGTCTCGGGTCTCAATCAGCCCCAGCATTTT.